The TCR beta chain described here comes from a study of blood T cells in healthy people across ages. Study-level findings and limits: PBMCs were not sorted, which prevented a conclusive comparison of naive versus antigen-experienced cells.

Primed by a sample-barcoded 5' primer and a J-beta primer mix, a second PCR proceeded for roughly 7 to 11 cycles. Every cDNA molecule bore a tag from a template-switch adaptor containing 12 random nucleotides. TCRdb reanalysed the 5' RACE reads using MiXCR and keeps one entry per CDR3 protein. This table holds under 2,000,000 distinct CDR3 sequences, 49% found once. Notes on this clonotype: Its specificity is unknown.

The germline V and J ends were trimmed by 4 bases and 7 bases, with 16 bases remaining between them. This CDR3 spans 14 amino acids. Germline CDR1 is SGHTA and CDR2 is FQGNSA. Isolating PBMCs gave at least 7 million of these cells per sample. The sample consisted of blood. The V and J genes are TRBV7-2 and TRBJ1-2, with D hard to call. The clonotype was recovered from a woman in her thirties or forties in good health. This CDR3 reads CASSSLGRRSGYTF. The CDR3 DNA is TGTGCCAGCAGCTCGTTAGGGAGGAGAAGTGGCTACACCTTC.